The 10 T cell receptor beta chains in this list originate from one sample, sequenced in a study of PD-L1 blockade in urothelial cancer. The assay was immunoSEQ multiplex PCR, and TCRdb's table has in-frame clones only and misses some. The sample comprises about 86,000 clones, more than 75% of which are singletons, and about an eighth rests with the top ten. Time point meaning: pretreatment peripheral blood. The sequencing used PBMCs, collected around atezolizumab (anti-PD-L1) treatment. All receptors derive from a man aged 60-69 years with urothelial cancer.

The chain combines TRBV7-9 with TRBJ2-6, with D tentatively TRBD2 (6 bases). Trimming took 4 bases from V and 5 from J, leaving 12 bases between them. The length of the CDR3 is 15 residues. Germline CDR1 SEHNR, CDR2 FQNEAQ (reference sequence). In DNA form, the CDR3 reads TGTGCCAGCAGCTCCGGCGGGGTTCGGGCCAACGTCCTGACTTTC. Encoded protein: CASSSGGVRANVLTF.

The chain has TRBV6-5 and TRBJ2-1, with unresolved D. This CDR3 has 11 residues. Germline CDR1 MNHEY, CDR2 SVGAGI. V shed 5 bases and J shed 9 bases, with 8 bases lying between them. The CDR3 loop reads CASSQNSEQFF. For the CDR3, the DNA is TGTGCCAGCAGTCAAAATTCTGAGCAGTTCTTC.

The chain has TRBV28 and TRBJ2-2; D gene ambiguous. The CDR3 loop spans 15 amino acids. The germline V and J ends were trimmed by 6 bases and 4 bases, with 15 bases remaining between them. Germline CDR1 reads MDHEN; CDR2 reads SYDVKM. Here the CDR3 reads CASRLGKRRTGELFF. In DNA, the CDR3 is TGTGCCAGCAGACTCGGCAAGCGTCGCACCGGGGAGCTGTTTTTT.

V is TRBV5-1 and J is TRBJ2-7; 10 nucleotides line up with TRBD2. CDR3 length: 15 amino acids. Trimming at V came to 4 bases and at J to 3 bases, leaving 7 bases not matched to a gene. Germline assignment: CDR1 SGHRS and CDR2 YFSETQ. The CDR3: CASSEEASGGYEQYF. CDR3 nucleotides: TGCGCCAGCAGCGAGGAGGCTAGCGGGGGCTACGAGCAGTACTTC. Combining the CDR3 with reference TRBV5-1 and TRBJ2-7 gives the whole variable domain KAGVTQTPRYLIKTRGQQVTLSCSPISGHRSVSWYQQTPGQGLQFLFEYFSETQRNKGNFPGRFSGRQFSNSRSEMNVSTLELGDSALYLCASSEEASGGYEQYFGPGTRLTVT.

This clone occurred once. As DNA, the CDR3 is TGTGCCAGCAGCCAAATCGCCTACTTTAGCTCTGGGGCCAACGTCCTGACTTTC. It translates to CASSQIAYFSSGANVLTF. This chain connects TRBV11-3 to TRBJ2-6; D unresolved. The V end lost 5 bases, the J end lost 0 bases, and 17 bases lay between the germline ends. Germline V lookup: CDR1 SGHNT, CDR2 YENEEA. There are 18 residues in the CDR3.

The CDR3 reads CASSARMSGSGTDTQYF. CDR3 bases: TGTGCCAGCAGCGCTCGGATGAGCGGGAGCGGCACAGATACGCAGTATTTT. The chain links TRBV7-2 to TRBJ2-3; 8 nucleotides line up with TRBD2. Germline-derived CDR1 and CDR2 are SGHTA and FQGNSA. With 5 bases clipped from V and 1 base from J, the junction kept 11 bases outside the gene matches. The CDR3 has 17 amino acids. The whole variable domain, filled in from reference TRBV7-2 and TRBJ2-3, reads GAGVSQSPSNKVTEKGKDVELRCDPISGHTALYWYRQSLGQGLEFLIYFQGNSAPDKSGLPSDRFSAERTGGSVSTLTIQRTQQEDSAVYLCASSARMSGSGTDTQYFGPGTRLTVL.

This chain joins TRBV18 and TRBJ1-3; tentatively, D is TRBD1 (5 bases). CDR1 KGHSH and CDR2 LQKENI come from the germline V gene. Trimming cost V 3 bases and J 1 base, with 16 bases left between them. The CDR3 sequence is 17 residues long. CDR3 DNA sequence: TGTGCCAGCTCACCCCTCCAGGGAGGGAATTCTGGAAACACCATATATTTT. This translates into CASSPLQGGNSGNTIYF.

The chain uses TRBV5-1 and TRBJ2-5; TRBD2 matches at 11 bases. This CDR3 has 15 residues. Trimming took 2 bases from V and 4 from J; bases not matched to a gene: 4. Germline CDR1 SGHRS, CDR2 YFSETQ. The CDR3 loop reads CASSFLAGGGETQYF. CDR3 bases: TGCGCCAGCAGCTTCCTAGCGGGAGGTGGAGAGACCCAGTACTTC.

This clone was observed a few times. This sequence joins TRBV27 and TRBJ2-2, with a tentative D call TRBD2 (6 bases). Germline V gene data show CDR1 as MNHEY and CDR2 as SMNVEV (reference sequence). The V end was cut by 10 bases, the J end by 1 base, with 16 bases between. The CDR3 runs to 15 residues. CDR3 DNA sequence: TGTGCCACCGCCTTTGGAGGGAAGAACACCGGGGAGCTGTTTTTT. This sequence encodes CATAFGGKNTGELFF.

V and J are TRBV7-9 and TRBJ2-5; D might be TRBD1 (5 bases). Germline V gene lookup returns CDR1 SEHNR and CDR2 FQNEAQ (reference sequence). V lost 4 bases to trimming and J lost 1 base, with 7 bases between them. The CDR3 runs to 13 residues. DNA of the CDR3: TGTGCCAGCAGCTCACAGGTCCAAGAGACCCAGTACTTC. Amino acid sequence: CASSSQVQETQYF.